The entry below gives a single T cell receptor beta chain sequence along with its context. This clonotype was counted many times. This clone's antigen is unknown. Per-nucleotide qualities are absent, and no much larger clonotype sits a single base away. CDR3 length: 15 amino acids, cysteine to phenylalanine. Only the CDR3 DNA stays, 45 bases, in frame from base 1. V was cut back by 4 bases and J by 1 base, leaving a gap of 11 bases between them. This entry comes from a study of regulatory T cells in long-lasting Graves disease (dated by TCRdb to the early 2020s). The study in broad terms: To count as having persistent Graves' disease, a patient had to have received antithyroid drug treatment for over 5 years with TSH receptor autoantibodies remaining persistently positive. Persistent Graves' disease patients were compared with newly diagnosed Graves' disease patients by peripheral blood TCR sequencing and RNA sequencing. The study was conducted in China and was registered as a clinical trial. A total of roughly 35 samples were covered by TCR sequencing, comprising around 13 persistent and around 20 newly diagnosed Graves' disease patients. On average, persistent Graves' disease patients in the clinical cohort had been on antithyroid drugs for approximately ten years. Paper-wide results and their limitations: Persistent disease showed preferential use of TRBV28, TRBJ1-2 and TRBJ2-5, whereas newly diagnosed disease favored TRBV20-1 and TRBJ2-1. Because the primary lesion, thyroid tissue, could not be accessed, the study looked at peripheral blood alone. Persistent Graves' disease patients showed lower TCR Shannon entropy and fewer highly expanded clones than newly diagnosed patients, suggesting clonal expansion. A larger number of public clonotypes was shared among persistent patients (fewer than 3,000) than among newly diagnosed patients (approximately 930). As a limitation, the authors acknowledged that the small sample size may reduce accuracy. Sequencing and analysis were restricted to the TCR beta chain.

The library relied on multiplex PCR. Sequencing was carried out with an Illumina HiSeq 4000. iRepertoire HTBI primers and Arm-PCR amplification of CDR3 regions were used to construct TCR beta libraries. Before sequencing, the PCR products went through gel purification. On the study's bioinformatics: A total of 60 to 80 TRBV and about 13 TRBJ segments were identified across samples and were used for gene usage analysis of CDR3 amino acid clonotypes. Filtered high-quality paired reads were merged into contigs using COPE and FqMerger. BLAST was used to align contigs to IMGT TRBV, TRBD and TRBJ reference genes, and CDR3 was defined according to IMGT. Any clonotype with a frequency above 0.1% was counted as a highly expanded clone. Shannon entropy was used to measure repertoire diversity, and the Gini coefficient was used to measure V-J evenness. A clonotype was considered public if more than one individual shared it. TCRdb handled the public reads itself, with Q25 trimming in fastp and clone calling in MiXCR, and kept productive beta chains. Rows merge per CDR3 protein into single entries with the most common DNA and genes. Here the V and J calls rest on TCRdb's processing, not on the authors' analysis. This sample lists 650,000 to 850,000 distinct CDR3 sequences; around 30% were detected once. The ten largest clones add up to roughly 46% of the sample.

This specimen's time point label, interpreted: persistent/refractory GD, antithyroid drugs over 5 years with positive TRAb. For both TCR sequencing and RNA sequencing, RNA was extracted from PBMCs in TRIzol. Graves' disease was diagnosed according to American Thyroid Association guidelines. The patients came from an endocrinology department in Xi'an, China. From each patient, 8 to 10 milliliters of peripheral blood was collected into an EDTA anticoagulant tube. PBMCs were isolated by Ficoll Paque Plus density gradient separation without further T cell sorting. RNA quality was checked with an Agilent 2100 Bioanalyzer and agarose gel, and concentration with a NanoDrop 2000.

The material was peripheral blood mononuclear cells (PBMCs), obtained when the disease was refractory, from a patient treated with antithyroid drugs. Recombination joined TRBV12-3 or TRBV12-4 with TRBJ1-5, and the D gene may be TRBD1, 5 bases matching. The TCR sequence derives from a female donor with Graves disease. The nucleotide sequence reads TGTGCCAGCAGTTCGGCGGGGGGGAGCAATCAGCCCCAGCATTTT. This yields the protein CASSSAGGSNQPQHF.